This entry is about one T cell receptor (beta chain). Its antigen is still unknown. This record belongs to a study of vaccination effects on CD4 cells after COVID-19. Study at large: Post-vaccine sample collection fell at a median of 72 days after the second dose.

The protocol was immunoSEQ multiplex PCR, while the TCRdb copy is restricted to in-frame clones and leaves out a portion. The table has around 25,000 clones, roughly 76% seen once; the top ten hold approximately 5.1%. The CDR3 is 14 residues long. The V gene's germline CDR1 is SGHTA and CDR2 FQGTGA. The V and J ends lost 0 bases and 2 bases respectively, with 2 bases between them. Findings and caveats of the study: No early post-infection timepoints were available in the study, which also included few convalescent patients.

Under the ViraFEST assay, PBMC were stimulated with viral peptide pools so that antigen-specific CD4+ T cells expanded. Sequencing was performed afterwards. The culture ran for 10 days before CD4+ T cells were isolated. The vaccine given was either BNT162b2 or mRNA-1273, in two doses. Cultures received IL-2 medium that replaced half the medium on days 3 and 7. The source is a human donor who received a COVID-19 vaccine. Some clones in this sample may be carry-over from other donors' samples. The chain employs TRBV7-3 and TRBJ2-6; D unresolved. Material: CD4+ T cells from PBMCs cultured with SARS-CoV-2 spike peptides, obtained after COVID-19 vaccination. The CDR3 loop is CASSLTPGANVLTF. CDR3 in DNA: TGTGCCAGCAGCTTAACACCTGGGGCCAACGTCCTGACTTTC.